This T cell receptor beta chain was identified in a study of PD-1 blockade in classical Hodgkin lymphoma. The overall study: A 3 mg/kg intravenous dose of nivolumab was received by patients every 2 weeks.

Noted time point: cycle 4 day 1 (C4D1), after around six weeks of nivolumab. There was relapse after autologous stem cell transplantation in every patient, and there was variation in brentuximab vedotin exposure. CD4+ T cells were purified from thawed PBMCs by magnetic negative selection. With respect to this clone: Its antigen is not known.

Overall study findings and caveats: Reports indicated that newly diagnosed patients had lower baseline TCR diversity than healthy donors did. The origin of the repertoire differences remains undefined, with disease activity or prior therapy as possible causes. Patients with an early start, nivolumab under 1 year after ASCT, were excluded.

Produced via immunoSEQ multiplex PCR; TCRdb's table is partial and in-frame only. The sample comprises more than 10,000 clones, roughly 83% of which are singletons, and around 0.92% rests with the top ten. The clonotype comes from a human donor with classical Hodgkin lymphoma. Sequences were derived from CD4+ T cells from blood, sampled before the fourth cycle of nivolumab.

Here the CDR3 DNA reads TGTGCCAGCAGCATCGGGACAGCAGGGTATGGCTACACCTTC. This translates into CASSIGTAGYGYTF. This sequence joins TRBV9 and TRBJ1-2, with TRBD1 matching over 7 bases. Germline V gene sequence: CDR1 SGDLS, CDR2 YYNGEE. The CDR3 spans 14 residues. V trimming: 4 bases; J trimming: 5 bases; junction bases outside the gene matches: 8.